This is a list of T cell receptor beta chains from one sample in a study of cytomegalovirus exposure and HLA in healthy donors. The protocol was immunoSEQ multiplex PCR, while the TCRdb copy is restricted to in-frame clones and leaves out a portion. This repertoire shows under 200,000 clones, over 60% found once; its top ten account for under 7.5%. The sample comprised PBMCs. The receptor source for this set is a middle-aged man in good health and CMV-seronegative. The CDR3 runs from the conserved cysteine through the conserved F or W. Fields, in order: clone size, D gene, J gene, V gene, CDR3 DNA, CDR3 protein. The D gene is left open where the match is weak. Size values are once, few and many counts, or a class for expanded clones, and some rows have none.

>once|TRBD1|TRBJ1-1|TRBV7-9
TGTGCCAGCAGCCCCAGGACAGGGAACACTGAAGCTTTCTTT
CASSPRTGNTEAFF
>NA|TRBD2|TRBJ2-7|TRBV5-4
TGTGCCAGCAGCTTGGGTGGGACTAGCTTCACGGGAGAGCAGTACTTC
CASSLGGTSFTGEQYF
>NA|NA|TRBJ1-2|TRBV4-1
TGCGCCAGCAGCCAAGAGAATCTCGCAGGCTATGGCTACACCTTC
CASSQENLAGYGYTF
>NA|TRBD1|TRBJ1-1|TRBV19
TGTGCCAGTAGTAAAGGACAGGGACCTGACACTGAAGCTTTCTTT
CASSKGQGPDTEAFF
>NA|NA|TRBJ2-3|TRBV4-1
TGCGCCAGCAGCAGCGGCGTACTTCGGGTGCAAGCGGATACGCAGTATTTT
CASSSGVLRVQADTQYF
>NA|NA|TRBJ2-1|TRBV5-6
TGTGCCAGCAGCTTCGGGATCTACGTCAAAGCCTACAATGAGCAGTTCTTC
CASSFGIYVKAYNEQFF
>few|NA|TRBJ2-1|TRBV7-9
TGTGCCAGCAGCTTAGTTGCTAGCTCCTACAATGAGCAGTTCTTC
CASSLVASSYNEQFF
>NA|TRBD1|TRBJ1-1|TRBV16
TGTGCCAGCAGCCAAGGGACAGCTGAAGCTTTCTTT
CASSQGTAEAFF
>NA|NA|TRBJ1-5|TRBV2
TGTGCCAGCAGTGGGAGTCGGCAGGGCTCTAATCAGCCCCAGCATTTT
CASSGSRQGSNQPQHF
>NA|NA|TRBJ1-6|TRBV19
TGTGCCAGTAGTATAGGATGGCGGGTTAATTCACCCCTCCACTTT
CASSIGWRVNSPLHF
>NA|TRBD1|TRBJ1-2|TRBV7-6
TGTGCCAGCAGCTTAGCGCAGGGGGGCTATGGCTACACCTTC
CASSLAQGGYGYTF
>NA|NA|TRBJ2-3|TRBV27
TGTGCCAGCAAGCCGGGACACAGCACAGATACGCAGTATTTT
CASKPGHSTDTQYF
>NA|TRBD1|TRBJ2-7|TRBV7-9
TGTGCCAGCAGCTTTACGAGGGGGCTCTCCTACGAGCAGTACTTC
CASSFTRGLSYEQYF
>NA|TRBD2|TRBJ2-7|TRBV27
TGTGCCAGCAGGGACGGGGCTAGCGGAACCTACGAGCAGTACTTC
CASRDGASGTYEQYF
>few|TRBD2|TRBJ2-3|TRBV11-2
TGTGCCAGCAGCCGCGCCCCGACTAGCGGGGGGGCAAATACGCAGTATTTT
CASSRAPTSGGANTQYF
>NA|TRBD2|TRBJ2-1|TRBV27
TGTGCCTCGAGGGGAGGGACCAATGAGCAGTTCTTC
CASRGGTNEQFF
>few|TRBD2|TRBJ2-3|TRBV5-6
TGTGCCAGCAGCCTCGGGACTAGCGGGAGGTTCAGGACAGATACGCAGTATTTT
CASSLGTSGRFRTDTQYF
>few|NA|TRBJ2-1|TRBV4-3
TGCGCCAGCAGTCAAAGCGCACTAGAATCCTACAATGAGCAGTTCTTC
CASSQSALESYNEQFF
>NA|TRBD1|TRBJ1-1|TRBV5-8
TGTGCCAGCGAAAATAGACAGGGGGCGCGAATGAACACTGAAGCTTTCTTT
CASENRQGARMNTEAFF
>NA|TRBD2|TRBJ2-3|TRBV12-5
TGTGCTAGTGGTTGGCTTAGCGGGGGCACAGATACGCAGTATTTT
CASGWLSGGTDTQYF
>NA|TRBD2|TRBJ2-1|TRBV14
TGTGCCAGCAGCCTATGGACTAGCGGGAGCTCCTACAATGAGCAGTTCTTC
CASSLWTSGSSYNEQFF
>NA|NA|TRBJ2-7|TRBV27
TGTGCCAGCAGTTTACAACGCGGTTACTACGAGCAGTACTTC
CASSLQRGYYEQYF
>NA|TRBD2|TRBJ2-5|TRBV4-1
TGCGCCAGCAGCCAAGTGGATAGCGGGGGGGCATCGGAGACCCAGTACTTC
CASSQVDSGGASETQYF
>NA|NA|TRBJ1-1|TRBV19
TGTGCCAGTAGAGCCAAAATGAACACTGAAGCTTTCTTT
CASRAKMNTEAFF
>NA|TRBD1|TRBJ1-2|TRBV6-1
TGTGCCAGCAGTGGCCCCGGGACAGGGCCAGACTATGGCTACACCTTC
CASSGPGTGPDYGYTF
>NA|TRBD1|TRBJ2-4|TRBV7-2
TGTGCCAGCAGCTTAGCCGGGACAGGGTTTTTGATTGAAAACATTCAGTACTTC
CASSLAGTGFLIENIQYF
>few|NA|TRBJ1-1|TRBV6-1
TGTGCCAGCAGTGAGCCCGGGAGGAACACTGAAGCTTTCTTT
CASSEPGRNTEAFF
>NA|TRBD2|TRBJ2-3|TRBV7-2
TGTGCCAGCAGACCACTAGCGGGGGGCTCCCCGGATACGCAGTATTTT
CASRPLAGGSPDTQYF
>NA|TRBD2|TRBJ2-1|TRBV19
TGTGCCAGTAGTGTACTAGCGGGAGCCTACAATGAGCAGTTCTTC
CASSVLAGAYNEQFF
>few|TRBD1|TRBJ2-5|TRBV2
TGTGCCAGCAGTGAACCAGCGTTTAGTGGACAGGGGGACCAAGAGACCCAGTACTTC
CASSEPAFSGQGDQETQYF
>NA|TRBD2|TRBJ2-1|TRBV6-5
TGTGCCAGCAGTTACGCGGTAGCGGGCTACAATGAGCAGTTCTTC
CASSYAVAGYNEQFF
>NA|NA|TRBJ2-2|TRBV5-1
TGCGCCAGCAGCTTGCGGAGGGTAGGGAACACCGGGGAGCTGTTTTTC
CASSLRRVGNTGELFF
>NA|NA|TRBJ2-5|TRBV7-2
TGTGCCAGCAGCTTAGTCACAGGCCGGGCTGATGCGACCCAGTACTTC
CASSLVTGRADATQYF
>NA|NA|TRBJ2-7|TRBV4-1
TGCGCCAGCAGCCGACTAGGGGGGGCCTCCTTAACGTACGAGCAGTACTTC
CASSRLGGASLTYEQYF
>NA|NA|TRBJ1-4|TRBV7-9
TGTTCCAGCAGCGTATCAGGGTTGACTAATGAAAAACTGTTTTTT
CSSSVSGLTNEKLFF
>NA|TRBD2|TRBJ2-3|TRBV6-4
TGTGCCAGCAGTGACCAGGGACTAGTAGGCGATACGCAGTATTTT
CASSDQGLVGDTQYF
>NA|TRBD2|TRBJ2-3|TRBV7-3
TGTGCCAGCAGACTAACTAGCGGAAACACAGATACGCAGTATTTT
CASRLTSGNTDTQYF
>NA|TRBD1|TRBJ1-4|TRBV19
TGTGCCAGTAGTCCCTCTGGGAGTGGACAGGGCGGTGAAAAACTGTTTTTT
CASSPSGSGQGGEKLFF
>NA|NA|TRBJ1-3|TRBV25-1
TGTGCCAGCAGTGAGTCACCGGACACCATATATTTT
CASSESPDTIYF
>NA|NA|TRBJ1-5|TRBV7-9
TGTGCCAGCAGCGCAGTCGGGGAGGGGCAGCCCCAGCATTTT
CASSAVGEGQPQHF
>NA|NA|TRBJ2-7|TRBV7-2
TGTGCCAGCAGCTTGACACCATCCTACGAGCAGTACTTC
CASSLTPSYEQYF
>few|TRBD1|TRBJ1-4|TRBV5-5
TGTGCCAGCCGACAGGGGGCTAAAGAAAAACTGTTTTTT
CASRQGAKEKLFF
>NA|NA|TRBJ2-6|TRBV7-2
TGTGCCAGCAGCTTATCGGCCGGGAGCTCTGGGGCCAACGTCCTGACTTTC
CASSLSAGSSGANVLTF
>NA|TRBD2|TRBJ2-7|TRBV7-2
TGTGCCAGCAGCTCAGGACTAGCGGGGGCCTCCTACGAGCAGTACTTC
CASSSGLAGASYEQYF
>once|NA|TRBJ1-1|TRBV18
TGTGCCAGCTCACAGCAGGAGAACACTGAAGCTTTCTTT
CASSQQENTEAFF
>NA|TRBD2|TRBJ2-2|TRBV4-1
TGCGCCAGCAGCCCTCTGGGACTAGCGGGGACGAACACCGGGGAGCTGTTTTTT
CASSPLGLAGTNTGELFF
>NA|NA|TRBJ2-7|TRBV7-9
TGTGCCAGCAGCCCATACGAGCAGTACTTC
CASSPYEQYF
>NA|NA|TRBJ2-1|TRBV30
TGTGCCTGGAGAGCTAGCGAGATAAACAATGAGCAGTTCTTC
CAWRASEINNEQFF
>NA|NA|TRBJ1-5|TRBV6-6
TGTGCCAGCAGTCCCTTTAACACGGCGGGCAATCAGCCCCAGCATTTT
CASSPFNTAGNQPQHF